What follows are 25 T cell receptor beta chains derived from one specimen sequenced in a study of identical twins. TCRdb reanalysed the 5' RACE reads using MiXCR and keeps one entry per CDR3 protein. The data hold nearly 650,000 distinct CDR3 sequences, with under 8.5% observed a single time. These data also formed part of another study, on yellow fever vaccine responses in identical twins.

Sequencing input: PBMCs. The receptors shown here come from a woman younger than 30 in good health.

This clonotype was detected ten times or more. The chain employs TRBV12-3 or TRBV12-4 and TRBJ2-1, with D possibly TRBD1 on 5 matching bases. The CDR3 is 12 residues long. The V end lost 1 base, the J end lost 9 bases, and 7 bases lay between the germline ends. The DNA of the CDR3 is TGTGCCAGCAGTTTAGAAGGGGTTGAGCAGTTCTTC. It yields the protein CASSLEGVEQFF.

This clonotype was detected many times. This chain uses TRBV7-6 with TRBJ2-3, with D perhaps matching TRBD1 (6 bases). Trimming removed 6 bases from V and 2 bases from J, with 12 bases in between. There are 14 residues in the CDR3. Germline values: CDR1 SGHVS, CDR2 FNYEAQ. This CDR3 reads CASSLRGITDTQYF. CDR3 in DNA: TGTGCCAGCAGTTTAAGGGGGATCACAGATACGCAGTATTTT. The full variable domain, completed using reference TRBV7-6 and TRBJ2-3, is GAGVSQSPRYKVTKRGQDVALRCDPISGHVSLYWYRQALGQGPEFLTYFNYEAQQDKSGLPNDRFSAERPEGSISTLTIQRTEQRDSAMYRCASSLRGITDTQYFGPGTRLTVL.

This clonotype was recorded many times. The chain links TRBV7-6 to TRBJ2-3; 9 bases fit TRBD1. CDR1 and CDR2 (germline): SGHVS, FNYEAQ. Trimming at V came to 5 bases and at J to 4 bases, leaving 7 bases not matched to a gene. The CDR3 sequence is 15 residues long. The CDR3 loop reads CASSQGQGVADTQYF. The CDR3 DNA reads as TGTGCCAGCAGCCAGGGACAGGGAGTTGCAGATACGCAGTATTTT.

The V and J genes are TRBV28 and TRBJ2-7, with 9 nucleotides matching TRBD2. Germline assignment: CDR1 MDHEN and CDR2 SYDVKM. The CDR3 runs to 15 residues. V lost 2 bases and J lost 4; bases outside the gene matches: 6. The CDR3 nucleotides are TGTGCCAGCAGTTTAATGTCTAGCGGGGTGTACGAGCAGTACGTC. As protein: CASSLMSSGVYEQYV.

The chain has TRBV25-1 and TRBJ2-2; D is perhaps TRBD2 (5 bases). In germline, CDR1 is MGHDK, CDR2 SYGVNS. The CDR3 loop spans 12 amino acids. Trimming cost V 7 bases and J 4 bases, with 7 bases left between them. The CDR3 sequence: CASNEGTGELFF. CDR3 in DNA: TGTGCCAGCAACGAGGGCACCGGGGAGCTGTTTTTT.

This clonotype was counted ten times or more. The chain is built from TRBV5-1 and TRBJ1-6, with no clear D. Germline CDR1 is SGHRS and CDR2 is YFSETQ. V was shortened by 0 bases and J by 8 bases, with 6 bases between the two germline ends. The CDR3 loop spans 13 amino acids. DNA of the CDR3: TGCGCCAGCAGCTTGGACATAGATTCACCCCTCCACTTT. The encoded protein is CASSLDIDSPLHF.

The CDR3 region is CSAQLAGVKFEQYF. In DNA, the CDR3 is TGCAGTGCCCAGCTAGCGGGAGTTAAGTTCGAGCAGTACTTC. V usage is TRBV20-1 and J usage is TRBJ2-7, with TRBD2 matching over 10 bases. V shed 6 bases, J shed 6 bases, and the junction held 11 bases outside the gene matches. The germline CDR1 and CDR2 sequences are DFQATT and SNEGSKA (reference sequence). This CDR3 comprises 14 residues.

Many counts were recorded for this clonotype. The J gene is TRBJ1-5, the V gene TRBV12-3 or TRBV12-4, with D unresolved. This CDR3 is built from 14 residues. The V end lost 5 bases, the J end lost 0 bases, and 8 bases lay between the germline ends. In DNA form, the CDR3 reads TGTGCCAGCAGTCCTAGGTTTAGCAATCAGCCCCAGCATTTT. Protein: CASSPRFSNQPQHF.

The table lists this clonotype with many counts. This rearrangement joins TRBV21-1 to TRBJ2-3. TRBV21-1 is reported as a pseudogene. This CDR3 comprises 13 residues. The CDR3 nucleotides read TGTGCCAGCAGCAAAGTACCGTCGGTAACGCAGTATTTT. Translation: CASSKVPSVTQYF.

This clonotype was counted ten times or more. The chain uses TRBV27 and TRBJ2-7; D is ambiguous. This CDR3 is 11 amino acids long. The V gene's germline CDR1 is MNHEY and CDR2 SMNVEV (reference sequence). Trimming took 7 bases from V and 1 from J, leaving 5 bases between them. CDR3 coding DNA: TGTGCCAGCACCGCGTCCTACGAGCAGTACTTC. Encoded protein: CASTASYEQYF.

This chain links TRBV24-1 with TRBJ2-3, with D perhaps TRBD1 or TRBD2 (5 bases each). This CDR3 is 14 amino acids long. CDR1 KGHDR and CDR2 SFDVKD come from the germline V gene. V was shortened by 4 bases and J by 3 bases, with 10 bases between the two germline ends. CDR3 region: CATSESGLTDTQYF. CDR3 DNA: TGTGCCACCAGTGAGTCGGGGCTTACAGATACGCAGTATTTT.

Comment on this clonotype: With a much larger clone just one base away, this may be a read error. The rearrangement joins TRBV11-1 to TRBJ2-7; D not resolved. Germline CDR1 is SGHAT and CDR2 is FQDESV (reference sequence). Trimming shortened V by 5 bases and J by 2 bases, and 7 bases separated the two germline ends. The CDR3 is made up of 12 amino acids. The CDR3 region is CASSPEPYEQYF. DNA of the CDR3: TGTGCCAGCAGCCCCGAGCCCTACGAGCAGTACTTC.

This clonotype was seen a handful of times. The genes are TRBV5-6 and TRBJ2-2; D might be TRBD2 (6 bases). Trimming stripped 3 bases from V and 4 bases from J, with 10 bases between. Per the germline V gene, CDR1 is SGHDT and CDR2 is YYEEEE. The CDR3 sequence is 14 residues long. CDR3 region: CASSSPSATGELFF. The CDR3 region has the DNA TGTGCCAGCAGCTCCCCTAGCGCCACCGGGGAGCTGTTTTTT.

The chain combines TRBV25-1 with TRBJ2-2; 13 bases match TRBD2. Germline CDR1 MGHDK, CDR2 SYGVNS. Unmatched junction bases numbered 4, after V lost 3 bases and J lost 9 bases. The CDR3 has 15 residues. This chain's CDR3 is CASSDRTSGRWELFF. The CDR3 bases are TGTGCCAGCAGTGACCGGACTAGCGGGAGATGGGAGCTGTTTTTT.

This clonotype was seen more than once but under ten times. V is TRBV29-1 and J is TRBJ2-7, with D possibly TRBD1 on 5 matching bases. V lost 4 bases, J lost 1 base, and 5 bases lay in between. CDR1 and CDR2 (germline): SQVTM, ANQGSEA. The CDR3 spans 11 residues. DNA for the CDR3: TGCAGCGTTGGACAGTCCTACGAGCAGTACTTC. Translation gives CSVGQSYEQYF.

This clonotype has more than one count but fewer than ten. The rearrangement uses TRBV29-1 and TRBJ1-1; D possibly corresponds to TRBD1 (6 bases). Germline CDR1 reads SQVTM; CDR2 reads ANQGSEA. The CDR3 runs 13 residues. Trimming took off 5 bases at V and 0 bases at J, with 10 bases between the two ends. The CDR3 nucleotides read TGCAGCGTTTACAGGGCCATGAACACTGAAGCTTTCTTT. The encoded protein is CSVYRAMNTEAFF.

This clonotype has a handful of counts. The chain uses TRBV7-8 and TRBJ2-4; 9 bases align to TRBD1. V lost 4 bases to trimming and J lost 6 bases; unmatched junction nucleotides: 10. Germline CDR1 and CDR2: SGHVS and FQNEAQ. This CDR3 contains 16 residues. CDR3 protein: CASSSTGTGRGNIQYF. CDR3 nucleotides: TGTGCCAGCAGCTCCACCGGGACAGGGCGTGGAAACATTCAGTACTTC.

The table lists this clonotype with a few counts. The chain combines TRBV7-9 with TRBJ2-1; 8 positions agree with TRBD1. Germline lookup yields CDR1 SEHNR and CDR2 FQNEAQ (reference sequence). Losses at the gene ends were 4 bases for V and 4 bases for J; bases not matched to a gene: 6. The CDR3 is made up of 15 amino acids. CDR3 DNA: TGTGCCAGCAGCTCCACCCGACAGGGGTACAATGAGCAGTTCTTC. It is translated as CASSSTRQGYNEQFF.

This clonotype was seen more than once but under ten times. The rearrangement uses TRBV20-1 and TRBJ1-2, with 7 positions matching TRBD1. In germline, CDR1 is DFQATT, CDR2 SNEGSKA (reference sequence). CDR3 length: 15 residues. J was trimmed by 2 bases and V by 1 base; bases with no gene match: 7. The chain's CDR3 is CSARAPTGTNYGYTF. CDR3 nucleotides: TGCAGTGCTAGAGCGCCGACAGGGACGAACTATGGCTACACCTTC.

This clonotype has a handful of counts. The chain couples TRBV18 to TRBJ2-1; possibly TRBD1 for D (6 bases). The CDR3 has 14 residues. Trimming shortened V by 3 bases and J by 8 bases, and 14 bases separated the two germline ends. Germline V CDR1 and CDR2: KGHSH, LQKENI. The CDR3 loop reads CASSPQGRRDEQFF. Written as DNA, the CDR3 is TGTGCCAGCTCACCCCAGGGGCGTCGGGATGAGCAGTTCTTC.

This clonotype was counted ten times or more. This CDR3 is CASSLWAEETQYF. DNA of the CDR3: TGTGCCAGCAGTTTATGGGCGGAAGAGACCCAGTACTTC. The chain is built from TRBV28 and TRBJ2-5; unclear D gene. Per germline, CDR1 MDHEN and CDR2 SYDVKM. The ends were cut back, 0 bases at V and 3 bases at J, with 5 bases in the middle. The CDR3 length is 13 residues.

This clonotype was detected a few times. The chain uses TRBV3-1 and TRBJ1-1; D uncertain. The CDR3 consists of 16 residues. Germline V CDR1 and CDR2: LGHDT, YNNKEL (reference sequence). Trimming left V 0 bases short and J 0 bases short, with 11 bases between. The CDR3: CASSQDPGGLNTEAFF. The CDR3 bases are TGTGCCAGCAGCCAAGATCCCGGAGGCTTGAACACTGAAGCTTTCTTT.

This clonotype was seen a handful of times. The chain links TRBV7-9 to TRBJ2-5; D not certain. V gave up 0 bases and J gave up 4 bases, with 9 bases separating them. The CDR3 length is 14 residues. In germline, CDR1 is SEHNR, CDR2 FQNEAQ (reference sequence). In DNA, the CDR3 is TGTGCCAGCAGCTTAGCGGTCCCGGGAGAGACCCAGTACTTC. Translated: CASSLAVPGETQYF.

This clonotype was counted at least ten times. The chain recombines TRBV29-1 with TRBJ2-2, with 10 bases lining up with TRBD2. Germline V gene data show CDR1 as SQVTM and CDR2 as ANQGSEA. V trimming: 5 bases; J trimming: 5 bases; junction bases outside the gene matches: 8. The CDR3 totals 15 residues. DNA of the CDR3: TGCAGCGTTCAACGTATAGCGGGAGGTACCGGGGAGCTGTTTTTT. Its translation is CSVQRIAGGTGELFF.

There are many counts of this clonotype. This chain connects TRBV4-1 to TRBJ2-7, with TRBD1 identical over 9 bases. Unmatched junction bases numbered 6, after V lost 6 bases and J lost 0 bases. The CDR3 is 15 amino acids. Germline CDR1 and CDR2: MGHRA and YSYEKL. In DNA, the CDR3 is TGCGCCAGCAGGAGGGGGACAGGGAGCTCCTACGAGCAGTACTTC. It translates to CASRRGTGSSYEQYF.